This note documents a single TCR beta chain sequence. These data belong to a study of T cells in Graves' hyperthyroidism and ophthalmopathy. Clinical symptoms, serum thyroxine, TRAb, thyroid ultrasound and orbital computed tomography informed diagnoses. TCR beta CDR3 sequences were amplified from RNA transcripts. An initial round of RT-PCR targeting the TCR CDR3 relied on the HTBI primer set. TCRdb independently ran MiXCR on the multiplex PCR reads; one entry per CDR3 protein. The profile shows 480,000 or so distinct CDR3 sequences, 40% to 50% of them singletons. The source is an adult woman with Graves' disease, either hyperthyroidism or ophthalmopathy (not recorded which). The material sequenced was peripheral blood or thyroid tissue (not recorded which).

The CDR3 region is CASTSGLAGEYF. The CDR3 nucleotides are TGTGCCAGCACCTCCGGGCTAGCGGGAGAGTACTTC. The chain is built from TRBV11-2 and TRBJ2-5, with 10 bases aligning to TRBD2. Germline-derived CDR1 and CDR2 are SGHAT and FQNNGV. The CDR3 has 12 residues. V was pared by 7 bases and J by 12 bases, with 8 bases of the junction left unmatched. The entire variable domain, with the rest obtained from reference TRBV11-2 and TRBJ2-5, is as follows: EAGVAQSPRYKIIEKRQSVAFWCNPISGHATLYWYQQILGQGPKLLIQFQNNGVVDDSQLPKDRFSAERLKGVDSTLKIQPAKLEDSAVYLCASTSGLAGEYFGPGTRLLVL.